The clone carrying this TCR beta chain was seen more than once but under ten times. The length of the CDR3 is 14 residues. Germline V gives CDR1 GTSNPN, CDR2 SVGIG (reference sequence). V was clipped by 0 bases and J by 9 bases, with 18 bases between them. Primers included in the PCR were 60 Vbeta and 13 Jbeta primers. The repertoire was sequenced with immunoSEQ multiplex PCR; TCRdb's copy has only in-frame clones and lacks some. The table records 100,000 to 150,000 clones, 80% of them present only once. These data belong to a study of cytomegalovirus exposure and HLA in healthy donors. V gene TRBV30 combines with J gene TRBJ2-7, with unresolved D. Sequences were obtained from PBMCs. The sequence was collected from a man aged 35-49 years in good health and CMV-seronegative. The CDR3 nucleotides are TGTGCCTGGAGTGTACCTCGCGACTTGGTGGGGCAGTACTTC. Protein sequence: CAWSVPRDLVGQYF.